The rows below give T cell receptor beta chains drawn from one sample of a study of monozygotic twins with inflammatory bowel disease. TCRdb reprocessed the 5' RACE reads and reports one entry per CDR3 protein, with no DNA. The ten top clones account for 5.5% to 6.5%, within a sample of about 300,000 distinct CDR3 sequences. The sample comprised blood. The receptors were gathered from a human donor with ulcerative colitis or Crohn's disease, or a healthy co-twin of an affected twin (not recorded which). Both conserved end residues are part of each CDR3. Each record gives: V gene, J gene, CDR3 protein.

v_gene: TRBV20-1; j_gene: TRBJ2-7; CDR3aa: CSAIQGPYEQYF
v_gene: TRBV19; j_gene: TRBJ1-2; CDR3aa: CASSSPHGVSGYTF
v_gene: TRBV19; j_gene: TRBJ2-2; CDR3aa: CASQTPNTGELFF
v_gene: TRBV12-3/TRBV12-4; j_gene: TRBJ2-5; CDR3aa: CASSLELAGYQETQYF
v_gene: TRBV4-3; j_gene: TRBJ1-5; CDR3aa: CASSQAFPLTSRTSNQPQHF
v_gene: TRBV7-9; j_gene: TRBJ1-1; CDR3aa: CASSVTGTGTEAFF
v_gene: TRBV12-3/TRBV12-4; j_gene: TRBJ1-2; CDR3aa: CASSATRDYTF
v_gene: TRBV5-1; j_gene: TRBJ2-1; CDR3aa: CASSFGYNEQFF
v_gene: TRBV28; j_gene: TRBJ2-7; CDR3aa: CASSSPGTTNYEQYF
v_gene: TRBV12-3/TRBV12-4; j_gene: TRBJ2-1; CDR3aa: CASTVWVGSRLTDVFDEQFF
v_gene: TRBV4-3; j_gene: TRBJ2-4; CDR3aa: CASSLTLGAKNIQYF
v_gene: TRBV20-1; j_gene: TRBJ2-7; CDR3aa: CSAGLADSYEQYF
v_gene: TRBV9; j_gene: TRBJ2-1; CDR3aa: CASSVGGSGGLSYNEQFF
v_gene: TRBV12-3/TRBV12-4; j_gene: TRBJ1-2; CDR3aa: CASTRRDGARGYTF
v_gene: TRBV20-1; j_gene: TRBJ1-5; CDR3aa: CSASQVGVGNQPQHF
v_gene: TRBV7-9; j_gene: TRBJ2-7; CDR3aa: CASSYFGSGYEQYF
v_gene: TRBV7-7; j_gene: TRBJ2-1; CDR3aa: CASSASGSGYNEQFF
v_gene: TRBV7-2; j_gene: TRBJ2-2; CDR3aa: CASSLKGGYTGELFF
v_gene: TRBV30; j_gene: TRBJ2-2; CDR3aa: CAWSPPGLAGVRTGELFF
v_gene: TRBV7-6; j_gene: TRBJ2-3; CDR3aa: CASSRDSSGPGTDTQYF
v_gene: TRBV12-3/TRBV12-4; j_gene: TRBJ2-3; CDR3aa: CASSPTSGGSVNTQYF
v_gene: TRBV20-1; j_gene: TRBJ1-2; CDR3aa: CSARTQGRSYGYTF
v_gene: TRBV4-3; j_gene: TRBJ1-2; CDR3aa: CASSPGTSNYGYTF
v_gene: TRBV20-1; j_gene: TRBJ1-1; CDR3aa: CSARRVGLNTEAFF
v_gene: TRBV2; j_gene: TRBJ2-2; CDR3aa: CASSENANPGELFF
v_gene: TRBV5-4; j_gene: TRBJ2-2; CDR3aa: CASSLAGGVLGELFF
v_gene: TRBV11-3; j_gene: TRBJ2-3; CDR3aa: CASSLTGTGGSTDTQYF
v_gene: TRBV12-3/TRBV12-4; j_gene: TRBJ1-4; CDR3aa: CASREKREKLFF
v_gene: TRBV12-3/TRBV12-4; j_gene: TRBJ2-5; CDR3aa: CASSTTGTGGGETQYF
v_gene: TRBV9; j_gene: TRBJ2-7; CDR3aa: CASRDGDAGEQYF
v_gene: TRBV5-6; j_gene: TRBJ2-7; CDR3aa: CASSLFTASYEQYF
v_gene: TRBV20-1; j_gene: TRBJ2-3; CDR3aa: CSARGGRMTDTQYF
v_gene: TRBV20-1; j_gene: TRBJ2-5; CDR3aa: CSATSGGAGETQYF
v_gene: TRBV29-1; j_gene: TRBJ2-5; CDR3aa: CSVGQGRETQYF
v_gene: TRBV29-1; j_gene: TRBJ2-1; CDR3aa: CSVAGSQLEQFF
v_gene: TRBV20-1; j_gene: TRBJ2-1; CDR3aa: CSAFRLARSDEQFF
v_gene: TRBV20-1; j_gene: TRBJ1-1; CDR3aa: CSASGTPHTLRRAFF
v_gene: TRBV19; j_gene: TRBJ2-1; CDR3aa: CASSIGRQGVEQFF
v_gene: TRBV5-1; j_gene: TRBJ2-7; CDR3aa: CASSPGTSGTGVREQYF
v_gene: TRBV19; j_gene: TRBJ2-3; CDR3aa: CASGNPGLAGAPYF
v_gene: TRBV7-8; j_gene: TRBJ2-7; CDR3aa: CASTLSGAVYEQYF
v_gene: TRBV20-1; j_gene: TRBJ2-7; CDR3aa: CSPGATSGSYEQYF
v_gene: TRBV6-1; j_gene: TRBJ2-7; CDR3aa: CASSPQSGRGTFEQYF
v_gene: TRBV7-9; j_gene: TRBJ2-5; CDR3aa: CASSLELAVQETQYF
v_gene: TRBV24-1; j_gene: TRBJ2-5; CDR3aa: CATGLQETQYF
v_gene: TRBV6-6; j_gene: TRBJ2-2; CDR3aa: CASRITGLPTGELFF
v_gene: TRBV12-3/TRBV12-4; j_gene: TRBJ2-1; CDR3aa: CASRGLAGGGNEQFF
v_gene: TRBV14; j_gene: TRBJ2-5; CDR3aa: CASSQDWGTSGEETQYF
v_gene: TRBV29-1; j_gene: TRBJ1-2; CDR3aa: CSAPLEAGAGYTF
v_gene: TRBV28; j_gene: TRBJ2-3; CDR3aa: CASTNPGLAGGVDTQYF